This entry lists 9 T cell receptor beta chains sequenced from one sample in a study of cytomegalovirus exposure and HLA in healthy donors. Vbeta (60) and Jbeta (13) primers were used in the PCR. TCRdb's copy holds only in-frame clones and misses some; the assay was immunoSEQ multiplex PCR. The data contain about 140,000 clones, roughly 79% of them singletons. The sample comprised PBMCs. The receptor set was obtained from a man aged 18 to 29 in good health and CMV-seronegative.

The chain has TRBV27 and TRBJ2-2; 11 bases fit TRBD2. Germline CDR1 is MNHEY and CDR2 is SMNVEV (reference sequence). V was pared by 5 bases and J by 0 bases, with 17 bases of the junction left unmatched. The CDR3 runs 21 residues. The CDR3 loop reads CASSLLSLAGAPRANTGELFF. The CDR3 nucleotides are TGTGCCAGCAGTCTCCTCTCACTAGCGGGGGCCCCTCGGGCGAACACCGGGGAGCTGTTTTTT.

V usage is TRBV7-9 and J usage is TRBJ2-1; no firm D call. There are 14 residues in the CDR3. Germline V gene sequence: CDR1 SEHNR, CDR2 FQNEAQ (reference sequence). Between the trimmed V and J ends, which lost 3 bases and 3 bases, there was a span of 9 bases. In DNA form, the CDR3 reads TGTGCCAGCAGCTTGGGCCGAATCTACAATGAGCAGTTCTTC. Protein: CASSLGRIYNEQFF.

This chain links TRBV2 with TRBJ2-7, with 7 nucleotides matching TRBD1. This CDR3 is 16 amino acids long. Unmatched junction bases numbered 11, after V lost 6 bases and J lost 0 bases. Germline V CDR1 and CDR2: SNHLY, FYNNEI. This CDR3 is CASSDTTGTVSYEQYF. CDR3 nucleotides: TGTGCCAGCAGCGATACTACTGGGACAGTCTCCTACGAGCAGTACTTC.

This chain links TRBV5-1 with TRBJ2-7, with TRBD1 matching over 8 bases. Trimming took 4 bases from V and 3 from J; bases not matched to a gene: 9. The CDR3 loop spans 15 amino acids. Germline CDR1 SGHRS, CDR2 YFSETQ. CDR3 bases: TGCGCCAGCAGCAGGGACAGGCCGGGTTTCTACGAGCAGTACTTC. This translates into CASSRDRPGFYEQYF.

This chain links TRBV7-2 with TRBJ1-3; D remains ambiguous. Between the trimmed V and J ends, which lost 1 base and 0 bases, there was a span of 10 bases. The CDR3 length is 16 residues. Looked up from germline, CDR1 is SGHTA and CDR2 is FQGNSA. This chain's CDR3 is CASSLGRRSSGNTIYF. For the CDR3, the DNA is TGTGCCAGCAGCTTAGGGCGCAGGTCCTCTGGAAACACCATATATTTT.

There are a few counts of this clone. The chain combines TRBV9 with TRBJ1-5, with D uncertain. V lost 0 bases and J 9 bases, leaving 10 bases between the germline ends. The CDR3 is 13 residues long. The V gene's germline CDR1 is SGDLS and CDR2 YYNGEE. CDR3 loop: CASSVEWSGPQHF. CDR3 DNA: TGTGCCAGCAGCGTAGAGTGGTCGGGGCCCCAGCATTTT.

This clone was picked up a small number of times. J is TRBJ2-7 and V is TRBV5-4, with 7 bases aligning to TRBD1. CDR1 and CDR2 (germline): SGHNT, YYREEE (reference sequence). The CDR3 covers 13 residues. With 0 bases clipped from V and 6 bases from J, the junction kept 3 bases outside the gene matches. The CDR3 loop is CASSLETGAEQYF. CDR3 bases: TGTGCCAGCAGCTTGGAAACAGGGGCCGAGCAGTACTTC.

The genes are TRBV6-4 and TRBJ2-2, with a tentative D call TRBD1 (5 bases). CDR3 length: 14 residues. Trimming removed 3 bases from V and 7 bases from J, with 12 bases in between. The germline V gene has CDR1 MRHNA and CDR2 SNTAGT. CDR3 sequence (DNA): TGTGCCAGCAGTGATCGGCCCCAGGGCGGGGAGCTGTTTTTT. This codes for CASSDRPQGGELFF.

This chain connects TRBV28 to TRBJ1-4; possible D gene TRBD1, 5 bases. The CDR3 covers 14 residues. Germline values: CDR1 MDHEN, CDR2 SYDVKM. Between the trimmed V and J ends, which lost 6 bases and 7 bases, there was a span of 15 bases. The CDR3 is CASRGLDKVEKLFF. The CDR3 DNA is TGTGCCAGCAGGGGGCTGGATAAGGTTGAAAAACTGTTTTTT.